Each of the 19 T cell receptor beta chains below was sequenced from the same sample in a study of blood T cell repertoires in COVID-19. Sequencing used immunoSEQ multiplex PCR; TCRdb keeps in-frame clones, though not all of them. The sample consists of about 140,000 clones, around 90% of them appearing once. The sequenced sample consisted of peripheral blood. These receptors all stem from a woman in her forties or fifties with acute or convalescent COVID-19.

The chain carries TRBV4-2 and TRBJ1-1; D is undetermined. Trimming removed 1 base at V and 5 bases at J, with 5 bases between. Looked up from germline, CDR1 is LGHNA and CDR2 is YNFKEQ. The CDR3 consists of 12 residues. The CDR3 DNA sequence: TGTGCCAGCAGCCAAGGGAGGACTGAAGCTTTCTTT. Amino acid sequence: CASSQGRTEAFF.

The V call is TRBV6-1, the J call TRBJ2-7; no clear D gene. CDR1 and CDR2 from the germline V gene are MNHNS and SASEGT. Trimming shortened V by 10 bases and J by 0 bases, and 16 bases separated the two germline ends. The length of the CDR3 is 14 residues. The DNA for the CDR3 is TGTGCCACCCACGGTTCCGCGGCCTCCTACGAGCAGTACTTC. It codes for CATHGSAASYEQYF.

This sequence joins TRBV15 and TRBJ1-3, with D tentatively TRBD1 (5 bases). The CDR3 has 15 amino acids. Between the trimmed V and J ends, which lost 0 bases and 2 bases, there was a span of 8 bases. Germline loops: CDR1 LNHNV, CDR2 YYDKDF (reference sequence). As DNA, the CDR3 is TGTGCCACCAGCAGAGAGGGCAGGGCTGGAAACACCATATATTTT. It yields the protein CATSREGRAGNTIYF.

The chain carries TRBV30 and TRBJ2-3, with 8 bases aligning to TRBD2. Trimming took 3 bases from V and 4 from J; bases not matched to a gene: 9. The CDR3 contains 15 residues. CDR1 and CDR2 (germline): GTSNPN, SVGIG (reference sequence). As DNA, the CDR3 is TGTGCCTGGAGCTTAAACGCGGGGGGTCCAGATACGCAGTATTTT. Translating gives CAWSLNAGGPDTQYF.

The chain is built from TRBV18 and TRBJ2-3, with D maybe TRBD1 (6 bases). The CDR3 sequence is 15 residues long. V was shortened by 2 bases and J by 6 bases, with 15 bases between the two germline ends. Germline loops: CDR1 KGHSH, CDR2 LQKENI. For the CDR3, the DNA is TGTGCCAGCTCACCAGGTGGGGGCCAAAGGGATACGCAGTATTTT. Amino acids: CASSPGGGQRDTQYF.

This chain links TRBV10-1 with TRBJ1-1, with a weak D call TRBD1 (6 bases). The CDR3 extends over 12 amino acids. Germline V gene sequence: CDR1 WNHNN, CDR2 SYGVQD (reference sequence). V shed 4 bases and J shed 11 bases, with 14 bases lying between them. This CDR3 reads CASSGPGEGAFF. CDR3 nucleotide sequence: TGCGCCAGCAGTGGACCAGGGGAGGGTGCTTTCTTT.

The chain recombines TRBV7-2 with TRBJ2-1; TRBD1 matches at 7 bases. The CDR3 is 16 residues long. V shed 5 bases, J shed 5 bases, and the junction held 12 bases outside the gene matches. CDR1 SGHTA and CDR2 FQGNSA come from the germline V gene. The CDR3 region has the DNA TGTGCCAGCAGCGAAGGACAGGCCGGGCCCGACAATGAGCAGTTCTTC. The encoded protein is CASSEGQAGPDNEQFF.

The rearrangement uses TRBV30 and TRBJ1-5; D is perhaps TRBD1 (5 bases). CDR1 is GTSNPN and CDR2 is SVGIG in the germline V gene (reference sequence). The CDR3 runs 14 residues. The germline V and J ends were trimmed by 2 bases and 2 bases, with 10 bases remaining between them. CDR3 in DNA: TGTGCCTGGAGTCTCGGGGGGGGCAATCAGCCCCAGCATTTT. It specifies CAWSLGGGNQPQHF. The full variable domain, in which reference TRBV30 and TRBJ1-5 provide the parts outside the CDR3, is SQTIHQWPATLVQPVGSPLSLECTVEGTSNPNLYWYRQAAGRGLQLLFYSVGIGQISSEVPQNLSASRPQDRQFILSSKKLLLSDSGFYLCAWSLGGGNQPQHFGDGTRLSIL.

The chain has TRBV10-3 and TRBJ2-1, with 16 bases identical to TRBD2. J gave up 7 bases and V 8 bases, and 11 bases lay outside the gene matches. CDR1 and CDR2 (germline): ENHRY, SYGVKD. The CDR3 sequence is 17 residues long. CDR3 protein: CAIQPGLAGGPQNEQFF. CDR3 in DNA: TGTGCCATCCAACCGGGACTAGCGGGAGGGCCTCAGAATGAGCAGTTCTTC.

CDR3: CASSLGPAGGGRFF. CDR3 DNA: TGTGCCAGCAGCTTGGGGCCAGCGGGTGGGGGTCGGTTCTTC. V is TRBV11-3 and J is TRBJ2-1; D is perhaps TRBD2 (6 bases). Trimming removed 3 bases at V and 15 bases at J, with 21 bases between. This CDR3 comprises 14 residues. From germline, CDR1 is SGHNT and CDR2 YENEEA.

The count of this clone is one. The CDR3 DNA follows: TGTGCCAGCAGCTCAAGGGCTAGCGGTTACACAGATACGCAGTATTTT. It codes for CASSSRASGYTDTQYF. This chain connects TRBV7-9 to TRBJ2-3; TRBD2 matches 7 bases. The J segment lost 2 bases and the V segment lost 4 bases, leaving 9 bases of the junction unmatched. Germline V gene data show CDR1 as SEHNR and CDR2 as FQNEAQ (reference sequence). The CDR3 loop spans 16 amino acids. Based on the CDR3 plus reference TRBV7-9 and TRBJ2-3, the full variable domain is DTGVSQNPRHKITKRGQNVTFRCDPISEHNRLYWYRQTLGQGPEFLTYFQNEAQLEKSRLLSDRFSAERPKGSFSTLEIQRTEQGDSAMYLCASSSRASGYTDTQYFGPGTRLTVL.

This clone came up a few times. The chain joins TRBV18 to TRBJ1-5; perhaps TRBD1 as D (5 bases). The CDR3 is 17 residues long. Per the germline V gene, CDR1 is KGHSH and CDR2 is LQKENI. The V end lost 1 base, the J end lost 1 base, and 14 bases lay between the germline ends. CDR3 loop: CASSPLEKGKSNQPQHF. The CDR3, as DNA: TGTGCCAGCTCACCACTGGAGAAGGGGAAGAGCAATCAGCCCCAGCATTTT.

DNA for the CDR3: TGCGCCAGCAGTGAGTCGCTGGGACAGAACATTCAGTACTTC. Its translation: CASSESLGQNIQYF. The rearrangement links TRBV10-1 to TRBJ2-4, with 7 bases fitting TRBD1. Germline values: CDR1 WNHNN, CDR2 SYGVQD (reference sequence). CDR3 length equals 14 residues. J lost 7 bases, V lost 0 bases, and 3 bases had no gene match.

The chain has TRBV19 and TRBJ1-5; D is unclear. The V end was cut by 3 bases, the J end by 3 bases, with 9 bases between. The CDR3 has 14 residues. Germline loops: CDR1 LNHDA, CDR2 SQIVND (reference sequence). The CDR3 DNA sequence: TGTGCCAGTAGTATCCGGGAGGCCAATCAGCCCCAGCATTTT. Translating it yields CASSIREANQPQHF.

The chain combines TRBV6-4 with TRBJ2-2; D is unresolved. Germline lookup yields CDR1 MRHNA and CDR2 SNTAGT. This CDR3 contains 13 residues. With 2 bases removed from V and 1 base from J, the gap between germline ends came to 2 bases. The CDR3 here is CASSDLNTGELFF. The CDR3 DNA follows: TGTGCCAGCAGTGACCTGAACACCGGGGAGCTGTTTTTT.

The V and J genes are TRBV24-1 and TRBJ1-2, with D unresolved. Between the trimmed V and J ends, which lost 3 bases and 2 bases, there was a span of 6 bases. The CDR3 length is 13 residues. Germline values: CDR1 KGHDR, CDR2 SFDVKD. CDR3 protein: CATSDVENYGYTF. DNA of the CDR3: TGTGCCACCAGTGATGTCGAGAACTATGGCTACACCTTC.

The chain links TRBV29-1 to TRBJ1-1; D is unclear. Trimming cost V 8 bases and J 0 bases, with 13 bases left between them. Germline V lookup: CDR1 SQVTM, CDR2 ANQGSEA. The CDR3 has 13 amino acids. Written as DNA, the CDR3 is TGCAGCTTCGGTAGTATTCTGAACACTGAAGCTTTCTTT. Protein product: CSFGSILNTEAFF.

The chain carries TRBV11-1 and TRBJ1-2, with a weak D call TRBD1 (5 bases). The CDR3 length is 15 residues. The V end was cut by 4 bases, the J end by 5 bases, with 17 bases between. The germline gives CDR1 SGHAT, CDR2 FQDESV (reference sequence). CDR3 sequence reads: CASSSSRDWTYGYTF. DNA of the CDR3: TGTGCCAGCAGCTCCTCCCGGGACTGGACGTATGGCTACACCTTC.

The chain joins TRBV28 to TRBJ1-3; D is uncertain. Germline CDR1 MDHEN, CDR2 SYDVKM. The CDR3 runs 15 residues. Trimming stripped 1 base from V and 5 bases from J, with 12 bases between. The CDR3 DNA is TGTGCCAGCAGTTTATCCCTCACCGCGAGAAACACCATATATTTT. Its protein is CASSLSLTARNTIYF.